This T cell receptor beta chain was profiled in a study of cytomegalovirus exposure and HLA in healthy donors. Primers for the PCR totalled 60 Vbeta and 13 Jbeta. TCRdb keeps only in-frame clones here, not all; method: immunoSEQ multiplex PCR. Of about 110,000 clones in the sample, roughly 73% were seen once. Trimming pared 0 bases from V and 1 base from J, leaving 8 bases between. Per the germline V gene, CDR1 is SGHRS and CDR2 is YFSETQ. This CDR3 has 14 residues. This clone has a handful of counts. The antigen remains undetermined. Study-level findings and limits: Three CMV-associated chains proved CMV antigen-specific in vitro. One variant, a missense change in DCLRE1C, was linked in a later analysis to TCR beta V- and J-gene trimming. Many donors carried some public TCRs, although rarity characterized most TCR sequences.

This rearrangement joins TRBV5-1 to TRBJ2-7; D gene unclear. Specimen: PBMCs. The sequence came from a man aged 30 to 39 in good health and CMV-seronegative. The CDR3 spells CASSLDQTSYEQYF. CDR3 sequence (DNA): TGCGCCAGCAGCTTGGACCAGACTTCCTACGAGCAGTACTTC. The variable domain in full, with the rest retrieved from reference TRBV5-1 and TRBJ2-7, is KAGVTQTPRYLIKTRGQQVTLSCSPISGHRSVSWYQQTPGQGLQFLFEYFSETQRNKGNFPGRFSGRQFSNSRSEMNVSTLELGDSALYLCASSLDQTSYEQYFGPGTRLTVT.